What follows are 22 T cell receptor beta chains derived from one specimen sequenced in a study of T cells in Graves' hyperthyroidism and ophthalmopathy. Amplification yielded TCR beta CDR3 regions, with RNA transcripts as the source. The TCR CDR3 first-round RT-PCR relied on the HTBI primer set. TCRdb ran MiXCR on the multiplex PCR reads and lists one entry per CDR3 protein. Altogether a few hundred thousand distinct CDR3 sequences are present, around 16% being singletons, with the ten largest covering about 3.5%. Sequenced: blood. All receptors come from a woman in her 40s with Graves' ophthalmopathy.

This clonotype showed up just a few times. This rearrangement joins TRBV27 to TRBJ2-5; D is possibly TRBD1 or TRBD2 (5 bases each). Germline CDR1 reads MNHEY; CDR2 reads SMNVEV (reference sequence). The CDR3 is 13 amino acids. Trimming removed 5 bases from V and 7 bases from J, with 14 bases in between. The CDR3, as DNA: TGTGCCAGCAGTCACAACGGGGCCGGGACCCAGTACTTC. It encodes CASSHNGAGTQYF.

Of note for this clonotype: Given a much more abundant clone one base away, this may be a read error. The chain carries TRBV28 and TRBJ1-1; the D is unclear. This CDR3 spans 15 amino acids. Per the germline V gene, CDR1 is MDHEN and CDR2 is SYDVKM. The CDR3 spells CASGDSDTLNTGAFF. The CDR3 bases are TGTGCCAGCGGGGATTCCGACACGCTCAACACTGGAGCTTTCTTT.

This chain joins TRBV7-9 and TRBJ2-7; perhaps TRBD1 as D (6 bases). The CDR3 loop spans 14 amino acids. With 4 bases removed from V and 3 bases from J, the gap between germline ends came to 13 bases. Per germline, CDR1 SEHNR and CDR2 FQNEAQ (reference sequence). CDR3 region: CASSSGHGDYEQYF. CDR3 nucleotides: TGTGCCAGCAGCTCGGGACACGGTGACTACGAGCAGTACTTC. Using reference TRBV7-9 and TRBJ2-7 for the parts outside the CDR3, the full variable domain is DTGVSQNPRHKITKRGQNVTFRCDPISEHNRLYWYRQTLGQGPEFLTYFQNEAQLEKSRLLSDRFSAERPKGSFSTLEIQRTEQGDSAMYLCASSSGHGDYEQYFGPGTRLTVT.

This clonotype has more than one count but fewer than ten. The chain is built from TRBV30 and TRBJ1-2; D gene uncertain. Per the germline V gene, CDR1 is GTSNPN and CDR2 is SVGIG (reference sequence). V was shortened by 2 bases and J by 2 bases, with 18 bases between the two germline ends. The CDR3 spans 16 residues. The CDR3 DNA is TGTGCCTGGAGTCCGAGCCCCCCGAGAAACAACTATGGCTACACCTTC. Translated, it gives CAWSPSPPRNNYGYTF.

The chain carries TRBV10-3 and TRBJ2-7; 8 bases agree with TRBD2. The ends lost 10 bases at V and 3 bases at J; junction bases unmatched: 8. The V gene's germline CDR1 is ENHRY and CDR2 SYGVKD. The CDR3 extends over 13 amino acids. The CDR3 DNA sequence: TGTGCCACCAAGCGGGGGCCGCTCTACGAGCAGTACTTC. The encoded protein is CATKRGPLYEQYF.

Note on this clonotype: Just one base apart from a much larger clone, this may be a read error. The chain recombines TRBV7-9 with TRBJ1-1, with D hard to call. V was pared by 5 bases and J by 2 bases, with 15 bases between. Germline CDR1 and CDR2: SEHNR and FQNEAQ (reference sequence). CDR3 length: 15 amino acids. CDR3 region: CASSLSRTDNTEAFF. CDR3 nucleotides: TGTGCCAGCAGCCTTTCCAGGACGGATAACACTGAAGCTTTCTTT.

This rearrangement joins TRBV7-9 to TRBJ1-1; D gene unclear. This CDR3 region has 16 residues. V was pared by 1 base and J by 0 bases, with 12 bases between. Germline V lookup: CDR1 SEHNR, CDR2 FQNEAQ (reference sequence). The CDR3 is CASSLGGLIMNTEAFF. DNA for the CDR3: TGTGCCAGCAGCTTAGGCGGACTCATCATGAACACTGAAGCTTTCTTT. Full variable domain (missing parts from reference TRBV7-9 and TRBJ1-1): DTGVSQNPRHKITKRGQNVTFRCDPISEHNRLYWYRQTLGQGPEFLTYFQNEAQLEKSRLLSDRFSAERPKGSFSTLEIQRTEQGDSAMYLCASSLGGLIMNTEAFFGQGTRLTVV.

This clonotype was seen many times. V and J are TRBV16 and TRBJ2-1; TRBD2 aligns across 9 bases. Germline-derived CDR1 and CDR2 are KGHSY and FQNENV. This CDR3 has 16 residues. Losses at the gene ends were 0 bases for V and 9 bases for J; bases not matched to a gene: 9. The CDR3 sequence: CASSQSMIAGVSEQFF. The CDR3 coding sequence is TGTGCCAGCAGCCAATCAATGATAGCGGGAGTTAGTGAGCAGTTCTTC.

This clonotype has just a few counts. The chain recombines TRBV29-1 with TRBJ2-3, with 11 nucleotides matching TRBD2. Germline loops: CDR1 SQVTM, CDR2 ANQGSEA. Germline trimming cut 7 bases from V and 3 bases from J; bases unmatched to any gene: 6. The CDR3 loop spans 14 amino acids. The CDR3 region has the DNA TGCAGCGCCCACACTAGCGGGGGAACAGATACGCAGTATTTT. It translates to CSAHTSGGTDTQYF.

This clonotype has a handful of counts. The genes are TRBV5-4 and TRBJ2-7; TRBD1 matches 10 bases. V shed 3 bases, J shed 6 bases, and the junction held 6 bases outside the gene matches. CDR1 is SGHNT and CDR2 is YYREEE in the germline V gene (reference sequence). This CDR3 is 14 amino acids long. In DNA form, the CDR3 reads TGTGCCAGCAGCTCGCCGGGACAGGGGTTCGAGCAGTACTTC. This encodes CASSSPGQGFEQYF. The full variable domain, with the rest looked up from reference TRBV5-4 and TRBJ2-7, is ETGVTQSPTHLIKTRGQQVTLRCSSQSGHNTVSWYQQALGQGPQFIFQYYREEENGRGNFPPRFSGLQFPNYSSELNVNALELDDSALYLCASSSPGQGFEQYFGPGTRLTVT.

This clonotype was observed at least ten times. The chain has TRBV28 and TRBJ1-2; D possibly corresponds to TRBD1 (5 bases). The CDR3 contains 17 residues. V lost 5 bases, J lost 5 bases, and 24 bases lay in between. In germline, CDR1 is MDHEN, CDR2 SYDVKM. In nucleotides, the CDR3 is TGTGCCAGCAGTCCGGAGTGGCGGCCGACGGAGGGGTATGGCTACACCTTC. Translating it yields CASSPEWRPTEGYGYTF.

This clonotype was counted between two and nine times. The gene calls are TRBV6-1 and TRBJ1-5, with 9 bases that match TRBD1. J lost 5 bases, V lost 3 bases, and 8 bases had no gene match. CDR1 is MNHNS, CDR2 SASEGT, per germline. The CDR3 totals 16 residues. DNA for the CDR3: TGTGCCAGCAGTGATACGGGACAGGGATCGGATCAGCCCCAGCATTTT. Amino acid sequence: CASSDTGQGSDQPQHF.

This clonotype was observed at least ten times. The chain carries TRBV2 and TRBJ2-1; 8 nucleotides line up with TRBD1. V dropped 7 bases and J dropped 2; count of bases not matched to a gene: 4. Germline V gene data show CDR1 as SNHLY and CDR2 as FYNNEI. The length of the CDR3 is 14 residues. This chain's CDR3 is CASNGQGPYNEQFF. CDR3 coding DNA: TGTGCCAGCAATGGACAGGGACCCTACAATGAGCAGTTCTTC.

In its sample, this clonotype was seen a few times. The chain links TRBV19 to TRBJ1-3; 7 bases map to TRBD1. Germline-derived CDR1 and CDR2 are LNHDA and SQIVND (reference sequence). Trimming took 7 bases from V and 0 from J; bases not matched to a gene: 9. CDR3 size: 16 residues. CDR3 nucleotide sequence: TGTGCCAGTAAACAGACAGGGACGACCTCTGGAAACACCATATATTTT. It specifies CASKQTGTTSGNTIYF. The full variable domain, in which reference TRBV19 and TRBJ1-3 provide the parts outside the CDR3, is DGGITQSPKYLFRKEGQNVTLSCEQNLNHDAMYWYRQDPGQGLRLIYYSQIVNDFQKGDIAEGYSVSREKKESFPLTVTSAQKNPTAFYLCASKQTGTTSGNTIYFGEGSWLTVV.

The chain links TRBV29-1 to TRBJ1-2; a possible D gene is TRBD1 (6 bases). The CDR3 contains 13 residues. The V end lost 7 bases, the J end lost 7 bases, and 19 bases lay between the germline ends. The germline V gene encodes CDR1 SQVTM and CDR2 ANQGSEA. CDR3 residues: CSAATLGGSGYTF. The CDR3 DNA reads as TGCAGCGCCGCGACATTGGGGGGCAGTGGCTACACCTTC.

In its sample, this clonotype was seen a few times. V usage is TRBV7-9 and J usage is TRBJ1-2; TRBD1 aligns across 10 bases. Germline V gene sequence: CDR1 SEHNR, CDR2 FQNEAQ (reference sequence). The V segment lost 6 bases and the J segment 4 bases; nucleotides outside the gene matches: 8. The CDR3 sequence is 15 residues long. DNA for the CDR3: TGTGCCAGCAGTCACCCGGGACAGGGGCCCTATGGCTACACCTTC. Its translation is CASSHPGQGPYGYTF. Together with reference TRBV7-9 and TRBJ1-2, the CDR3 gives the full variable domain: DTGVSQNPRHKITKRGQNVTFRCDPISEHNRLYWYRQTLGQGPEFLTYFQNEAQLEKSRLLSDRFSAERPKGSFSTLEIQRTEQGDSAMYLCASSHPGQGPYGYTFGSGTRLTVV.

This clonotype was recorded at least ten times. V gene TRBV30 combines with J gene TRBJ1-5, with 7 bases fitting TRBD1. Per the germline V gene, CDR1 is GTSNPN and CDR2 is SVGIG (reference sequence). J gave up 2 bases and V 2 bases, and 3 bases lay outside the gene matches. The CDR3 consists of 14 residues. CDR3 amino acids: CAWSPGQRNQPQHF. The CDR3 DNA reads TGTGCCTGGAGTCCGGGACAGCGCAATCAGCCCCAGCATTTT.

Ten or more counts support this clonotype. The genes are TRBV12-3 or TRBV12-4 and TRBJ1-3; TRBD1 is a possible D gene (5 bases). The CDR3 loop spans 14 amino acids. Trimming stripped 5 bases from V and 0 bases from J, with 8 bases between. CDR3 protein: CASSPGNSGNTIYF. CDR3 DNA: TGTGCCAGCAGTCCAGGGAACTCTGGAAACACCATATATTTT.

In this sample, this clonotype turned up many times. Here the CDR3 DNA reads TGCAGTGCTATCGGGTTCTGGGATACCTACGAGCAGTACTTC. Residues: CSAIGFWDTYEQYF. The genes are TRBV20-1 and TRBJ2-7; no clear D. This CDR3 has 14 residues. Between the trimmed V and J ends, which lost 4 bases and 2 bases, there was a span of 15 bases. Germline CDR1 reads DFQATT; CDR2 reads SNEGSKA (reference sequence).

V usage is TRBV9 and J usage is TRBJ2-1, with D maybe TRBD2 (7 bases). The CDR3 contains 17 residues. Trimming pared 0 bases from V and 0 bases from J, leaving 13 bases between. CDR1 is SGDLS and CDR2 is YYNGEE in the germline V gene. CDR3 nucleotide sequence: TGTGCCAGCAGCGTAGCGGGGGGCCAGGCCTCCTACAATGAGCAGTTCTTC. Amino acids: CASSVAGGQASYNEQFF.

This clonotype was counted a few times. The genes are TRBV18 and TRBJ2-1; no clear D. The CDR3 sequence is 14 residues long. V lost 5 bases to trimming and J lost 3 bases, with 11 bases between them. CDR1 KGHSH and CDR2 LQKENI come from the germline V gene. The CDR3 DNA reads TGTGCCAGCTCAACCCTATCGGTCTACAATGAGCAGTTCTTC. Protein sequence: CASSTLSVYNEQFF.

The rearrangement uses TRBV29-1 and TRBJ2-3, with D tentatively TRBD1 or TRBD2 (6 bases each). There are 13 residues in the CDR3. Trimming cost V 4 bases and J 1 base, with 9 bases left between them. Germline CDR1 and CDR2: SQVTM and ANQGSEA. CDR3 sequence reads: CSVGGAGTDTQYF. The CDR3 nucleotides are TGCAGCGTTGGGGGGGCTGGCACAGATACGCAGTATTTT.